Given below is one T cell receptor beta chain in context. TCRdb's table, derived via immunoSEQ multiplex PCR, lists solely in-frame clones and lacks some. The sample includes over 70,000 clones, just under 90% of them seen just once. These data come from a study of siplizumab effects on memory and regulatory T cells. Germline CDR1 MNHNY, CDR2 SVGAGI (reference sequence). The CDR3 sequence is 13 residues long. V was clipped by 5 bases and J by 3 bases, with 11 bases between them. The V and J genes are TRBV6-6 and TRBJ2-7; TRBD2 might be the D (5 bases). The clonotype was recovered from a human donor in good health. Specimen: CD4+ T cells sorted from blood. CDR3 amino acids: CASSDGGLYEQYF. CDR3 bases: TGTGCCAGCAGTGACGGAGGCCTCTACGAGCAGTACTTC.